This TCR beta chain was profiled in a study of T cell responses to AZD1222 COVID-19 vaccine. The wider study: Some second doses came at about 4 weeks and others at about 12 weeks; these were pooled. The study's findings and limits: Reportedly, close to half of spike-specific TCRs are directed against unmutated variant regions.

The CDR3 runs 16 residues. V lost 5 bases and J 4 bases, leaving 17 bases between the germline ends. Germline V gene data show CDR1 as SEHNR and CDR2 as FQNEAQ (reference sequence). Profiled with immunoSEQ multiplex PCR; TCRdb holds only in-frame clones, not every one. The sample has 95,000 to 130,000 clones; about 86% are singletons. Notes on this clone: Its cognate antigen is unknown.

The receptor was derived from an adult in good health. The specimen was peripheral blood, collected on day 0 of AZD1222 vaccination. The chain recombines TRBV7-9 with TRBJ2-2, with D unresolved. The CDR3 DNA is TGTGCCAGCAGCCTAAGACTGGTAACTTCCACCGGGGAGCTGTTTTTT. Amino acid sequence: CASSLRLVTSTGELFF.